This is a list of T cell receptor beta chains from one sample in a study of human T cells and chemical hapten exposure. MiXCR was run by TCRdb on the RACE reads, yielding one entry per CDR3 protein. The data contain around 120,000 distinct CDR3 sequences, roughly 13% of them singletons. Material: whole blood, obtained in connection with sensitization to the hapten diphenylcyclopropenone (DPC). These receptors came from a woman aged 18-29 years with alopecia areata. Some clones in this sample may be carry-over from other donors' samples. Both conserved end residues are trimmed from each CDR3. Each record gives: J gene, V gene, CDR3 protein.

TRBJ1-2 | TRBV5-6 | ASSGGGLWDRRTRNYGYT
TRBJ1-5 | TRBV5-1 | ASSTTGGESQPQH
TRBJ1-1 | TRBV11-3 | ASSLGADTEAF
TRBJ1-1 | TRBV5-1 | ASRANEGQNTEAF
TRBJ1-6 | TRBV6-5 | ASSYSDSFNSPLH
TRBJ1-5 | TRBV28 | ASTGTGESQPQH
TRBJ1-1 | TRBV7-9 | ASRYSGLNTEAF
TRBJ2-3 | TRBV28 | ASSSAVTRDRSTDTQY
TRBJ2-7 | TRBV18 | ASSSPTGRYEQY
TRBJ1-2 | TRBV5-1 | ASSPQGRYGYT
TRBJ1-1 | TRBV14 | ASSQDPVLRREEAF
TRBJ2-1 | TRBV6-2/TRBV6-3 | ASTIDGTGFRQF
TRBJ2-1 | TRBV5-4 | ASSYKLAPSYNEQF
TRBJ2-2 | TRBV6-2/TRBV6-3 | ASSFPGTGVNTGELF
TRBJ2-1 | TRBV12-3/TRBV12-4 | ASSFSSGGASEQF
TRBJ2-1 | TRBV7-3 | ASSLTGQGNEQF
TRBJ1-5 | TRBV7-2 | ASRKTGQPQH
TRBJ2-4 | TRBV2 | ASRGLAKNIQY
TRBJ2-1 | TRBV2 | ASSESWDLSYNEQF
TRBJ2-3 | TRBV27 | ASSLLGQGYDTQY
TRBJ2-7 | TRBV6-2/TRBV6-3 | ASSYASGGFSYEQY
TRBJ2-7 | TRBV6-1 | ASSDDWRDSYEQY
TRBJ1-2 | TRBV2 | ASGGEYGYT
TRBJ2-2 | TRBV9 | ASSVVVGVDTGELF